Listed below are T cell receptor beta chains from one sample, sequenced in a study of T cell responses to AZD1222 COVID-19 vaccine. TCRdb's table, derived via immunoSEQ multiplex PCR, lists solely in-frame clones and lacks some. The sample includes 95,000 to 150,000 clones, 80% to 90% seen only once; the top ten take around 6.1%. The sample in question was peripheral blood, obtained on day 0 of AZD1222 vaccination. The source of these receptors is an adult in good health. CDR3s include the opening cysteine and the closing phenylalanine or tryptophan. A D gene is named only where the DNA matches it firmly. Rows give clone size only sometimes, using once, few, many, or a class for an expanded clone.

clone_size: few; d_call: .; v_call: TRBV27; j_call: TRBJ1-2; cdr3_aa: CASSPYEGRGYTF; cdr3_nt: TGTGCCAGCAGTCCATACGAGGGACGGGGCTACACCTTC
clone_size: few; d_call: .; v_call: TRBV2; j_call: TRBJ1-1; cdr3_aa: CATRRGMNTEAFF; cdr3_nt: TGTGCCACCAGGAGGGGTATGAACACTGAAGCTTTCTTT
clone_size: .; d_call: .; v_call: TRBV29-1; j_call: TRBJ2-5; cdr3_aa: CSVEFVLLETQYF; cdr3_nt: TGCAGCGTTGAATTTGTCTTACTGGAGACCCAGTACTTC
clone_size: .; d_call: .; v_call: TRBV30; j_call: TRBJ1-6; cdr3_aa: CAWRGVQGFYNSPLHF; cdr3_nt: TGTGCCTGGCGCGGGGTACAGGGTTTCTATAATTCACCCCTCCACTTT
clone_size: .; d_call: .; v_call: TRBV5-8; j_call: TRBJ1-1; cdr3_aa: CASSIDTNTEAFF; cdr3_nt: TGTGCCAGCAGCATCGACACGAACACTGAAGCTTTCTTT
clone_size: .; d_call: .; v_call: TRBV30; j_call: TRBJ1-2; cdr3_aa: CAWSVTEASYTF; cdr3_nt: TGTGCCTGGAGTGTAACAGAAGCCAGCTACACCTTC
clone_size: .; d_call: .; v_call: TRBV7-8; j_call: TRBJ2-3; cdr3_aa: CASSLRGLDTQYF; cdr3_nt: TGTGCCAGCAGCTTACGAGGGTTAGATACGCAGTATTTT
clone_size: .; d_call: .; v_call: TRBV6-5; j_call: TRBJ1-4; cdr3_aa: CASSTRGEKLFF; cdr3_nt: TGTGCCAGCAGTACTCGGGGTGAAAAACTGTTTTTT
clone_size: .; d_call: .; v_call: TRBV5-6; j_call: TRBJ2-1; cdr3_aa: CASSLGALTATEQFF; cdr3_nt: TGTGCCAGCAGCTTGGGGGCCTTGACGGCCACTGAGCAGTTCTTC
clone_size: .; d_call: TRBD1; v_call: TRBV6-5; j_call: TRBJ1-3; cdr3_aa: CASQGGGNTIYF; cdr3_nt: TGTGCCAGCCAGGGGGGTGGAAACACCATATATTTT
clone_size: .; d_call: .; v_call: TRBV3-1/TRBV3-2; j_call: TRBJ1-1; cdr3_aa: CASSQVPDSYTEAFF; cdr3_nt: TGTGCCAGCAGCCAAGTACCGGACAGTTACACTGAAGCTTTCTTT
clone_size: .; d_call: .; v_call: TRBV27; j_call: TRBJ2-7; cdr3_aa: CASSPTLSASYEQYF; cdr3_nt: TGTGCCAGCAGCCCTACCTTGTCAGCATCCTACGAGCAGTACTTC
clone_size: once; d_call: .; v_call: TRBV5-1; j_call: TRBJ2-2; cdr3_aa: CASSWGVLGDTGELFF; cdr3_nt: TGCGCCAGCAGCTGGGGGGTCCTCGGGGACACCGGGGAGCTGTTTTTT
clone_size: .; d_call: .; v_call: TRBV19; j_call: TRBJ2-2; cdr3_aa: CASSTLWRNTGELFF; cdr3_nt: TGTGCCAGTAGTACCCTTTGGCGGAACACCGGGGAGCTGTTTTTT
clone_size: .; d_call: TRBD2; v_call: TRBV5-1; j_call: TRBJ2-1; cdr3_aa: CASSFSSGSRDEQFF; cdr3_nt: TGCGCCAGCAGCTTCTCTAGCGGGAGCAGAGATGAGCAGTTCTTC
clone_size: .; d_call: .; v_call: TRBV2; j_call: TRBJ1-2; cdr3_aa: CASSDTADYDGYTF; cdr3_nt: TGTGCCAGCAGTGACACAGCTGATTATGATGGCTACACCTTC
clone_size: .; d_call: TRBD2; v_call: TRBV4-2; j_call: TRBJ2-3; cdr3_aa: CASSAREGSDTQYF; cdr3_nt: TGTGCCAGCAGCGCGCGGGAGGGGTCAGATACGCAGTATTTT
clone_size: few; d_call: .; v_call: TRBV4-1; j_call: TRBJ2-1; cdr3_aa: CASSQARGYNEQFF; cdr3_nt: TGCGCCAGCAGCCAAGCGCGGGGCTACAATGAGCAGTTCTTC
clone_size: .; d_call: TRBD2; v_call: TRBV5-4; j_call: TRBJ2-1; cdr3_aa: CASSLARSSGVYNEQFF; cdr3_nt: TGTGCCAGCAGCTTGGCGAGGTCTAGCGGGGTCTACAATGAGCAGTTCTTC
clone_size: .; d_call: .; v_call: TRBV4-2; j_call: TRBJ1-2; cdr3_aa: CASSQRTGDYGYTF; cdr3_nt: TGTGCCAGCAGCCAGAGGACGGGAGACTATGGCTACACCTTC